These 28 T cell receptor beta chains originate from one sample sequenced in a study of identical twins. TCRdb itself ran the 5' RACE reads through MiXCR, one entry per CDR3 protein. The sample comprises 500,000 to 650,000 distinct CDR3 sequences, around 7.4% of which are singletons, and about 1.6% rests with the top ten. This sample also appeared in a second study, on yellow fever vaccine responses in identical twins.

Sequences were obtained from PBMCs. The receptors come from a woman between 18 and 30 years old in good health.

This clonotype was counted many times. The V gene is TRBV7-9, the J gene TRBJ2-7; TRBD2 aligns across 8 bases. Germline values: CDR1 SEHNR, CDR2 FQNEAQ (reference sequence). This CDR3 has 16 amino acids. The ends lost 2 bases at V and 2 bases at J; junction bases unmatched: 8. The CDR3 DNA sequence: TGTGCCAGCAGCTTAAACCCAGCGGGAGAGACCTACGAGCAGTACTTC. Protein sequence: CASSLNPAGETYEQYF.

This clonotype has at least ten counts. The chain uses TRBV9 and TRBJ2-7; D possibly uses TRBD1 or TRBD2 (5 bases each). Germline-derived CDR1 and CDR2 are SGDLS and YYNGEE. This CDR3 spans 12 amino acids. CDR3 in amino acids: CSIGAAAYEQYF. The CDR3 DNA sequence: TGTTCAATCGGGGCGGCCGCCTACGAGCAGTACTTC.

A few counts support this clonotype. The gene calls are TRBV3-1 and TRBJ1-2; D might be TRBD1 (5 bases). The ends were cut back, 1 base at V and 4 bases at J, with 13 bases in the middle. The CDR3 runs to 15 residues. The germline V gene has CDR1 LGHDT and CDR2 YNNKEL (reference sequence). In nucleotides, the CDR3 is TGTGCCAGCAGCCAAGGTCAGGGAGTAGTCTATGGCTACACCTTC. Amino acids: CASSQGQGVVYGYTF.

This clonotype turned up a few times. The chain combines TRBV6-1 with TRBJ2-3; TRBD2 aligns across 13 bases. The germline CDR1 and CDR2 sequences are MNHNS and SASEGT. V shed 6 bases, J shed 6 bases, and the junction held 9 bases outside the gene matches. The CDR3 spans 16 residues. CDR3 loop: CASSQRTSGSADTQYF. CDR3 bases: TGTGCCAGCAGCCAACGGACTAGCGGGAGTGCGGATACGCAGTATTTT.

V gene TRBV7-9 combines with J gene TRBJ1-4; D is unresolved. CDR1 and CDR2 from the germline V gene are SEHNR and FQNEAQ (reference sequence). Deletions cut 3 bases from V and 4 bases from J, with 12 bases between. The CDR3 sequence is 15 residues long. This CDR3 reads CASSFGGVNNEKLFF. CDR3 sequence (DNA): TGTGCCAGCAGCTTTGGAGGCGTTAATAATGAAAAACTGTTTTTT.

This chain links TRBV14 with TRBJ2-7; TRBD1 might be the D (6 bases). CDR1 and CDR2 from the germline V gene are SGHDN and FVKESK. V was clipped by 4 bases and J by 6 bases, with 19 bases between them. CDR3 length: 15 residues. Here the CDR3 DNA reads TGTGCCAGCAGCCCAGAAAGGGACATGGGAAGCGAGCAGTACGTC. Residues: CASSPERDMGSEQYV.

This clonotype was recorded a few times. The chain is built from TRBV11-2 and TRBJ2-3, with D maybe TRBD2 (6 bases). The germline gives CDR1 SGHAT, CDR2 FQNNGV. The CDR3 consists of 15 residues. Trimming removed 1 base from V and 4 bases from J, with 12 bases in between. Here the CDR3 DNA reads TGTGCCAGCAGCTTAGGGGGGGTGGGTCCAGATACGCAGTATTTT. This gives the protein CASSLGGVGPDTQYF.

This clonotype was counted many times. V gene TRBV7-8 combines with J gene TRBJ2-3; weak D call: TRBD1 (6 bases). Germline CDR1 and CDR2: SGHVS and FQNEAQ. CDR3 length equals 13 residues. Trimming took off 5 bases at V and 3 bases at J, with 9 bases between the two ends. CDR3 loop: CASSMGQTDTQYF. The CDR3 DNA reads as TGTGCCAGCAGCATGGGACAAACAGATACGCAGTATTTT.

This clonotype was detected many times. CDR3 loop: CASSYSFGTISGNTIYF. In nucleotides, the CDR3 is TGTGCCAGCAGTTACTCGTTCGGAACGATCTCTGGAAACACCATATATTTT. This sequence joins TRBV6-5 and TRBJ1-3, with no clear D. Germline values: CDR1 MNHEY, CDR2 SVGAGI. V was trimmed by 0 bases and J by 0 bases, leaving 12 bases between them. This CDR3 region has 17 residues.

The sample holds many counts of this clonotype. This chain links TRBV5-1 with TRBJ2-1, with a tentative D call TRBD1 (6 bases). CDR3 length: 15 amino acids. Trimming cost V 4 bases and J 5 bases, with 16 bases left between them. Germline values: CDR1 SGHRS, CDR2 YFSETQ. The CDR3 DNA reads as TGCGCCAGCAGCCACAATAAAAACAGGGACAATGAGCAGTTCTTC. Translation: CASSHNKNRDNEQFF.

The sample holds many counts of this clonotype. The chain is built from TRBV18 and TRBJ2-1, with 7 bases fitting TRBD2. The ends lost 9 bases at V and 5 bases at J; junction bases unmatched: 10. Germline lookup yields CDR1 KGHSH and CDR2 LQKENI. This CDR3 has 14 residues. CDR3 region: CASHSQRGNNEQFF. The CDR3 DNA follows: TGTGCCAGTCATAGCCAGCGGGGTAACAATGAGCAGTTCTTC.

This clonotype has just a few counts. This chain uses TRBV5-6 with TRBJ1-6, with a weak D call TRBD1 (5 bases). The germline gives CDR1 SGHDT, CDR2 YYEEEE. The CDR3 is made up of 15 amino acids. V gave up 0 bases and J gave up 6 bases, with 10 bases separating them. The CDR3 loop is CASSLGDGFNSPLHF. In DNA, the CDR3 is TGTGCCAGCAGCTTGGGGGACGGATTTAATTCACCCCTCCACTTT.

The chain employs TRBV14 and TRBJ2-4, with D possibly TRBD1 on 5 matching bases. Between the trimmed V and J ends, which lost 2 bases and 5 bases, there was a span of 7 bases. Germline V lookup: CDR1 SGHDN, CDR2 FVKESK. The CDR3 runs to 13 residues. CDR3: CASSQQGENIQYF. In nucleotides, the CDR3 is TGTGCCAGCAGCCAACAGGGTGAAAACATTCAGTACTTC.

This clonotype was recorded a few times. The chain joins TRBV10-3 to TRBJ2-3; 8 nucleotides match TRBD2. CDR1 is ENHRY, CDR2 SYGVKD, per germline. The ends lost 0 bases at V and 2 bases at J; junction bases unmatched: 7. The CDR3 has 17 residues. CDR3 sequence reads: CAISESGSGTITDTQYF. The DNA of the CDR3 is TGTGCCATCAGTGAGTCAGGTAGCGGGACCATCACAGATACGCAGTATTTT.

This chain links TRBV6-2 or TRBV6-3 with TRBJ2-1; 9 bases align to TRBD2. CDR1 is MNHEY, CDR2 SVGEGT, per germline. This CDR3 is 19 amino acids long. The J segment lost 3 bases and the V segment lost 2 bases, leaving 14 bases of the junction unmatched. The CDR3 here is CASSYPDYRLAGNYNEQFF. In nucleotides, the CDR3 is TGTGCCAGCAGTTACCCAGACTACCGGCTAGCGGGGAACTACAATGAGCAGTTCTTC.

This clonotype was counted ten times or more. The CDR3: CSVEWLAHQETQYF. CDR3 bases: TGCAGCGTTGAATGGCTAGCGCACCAAGAGACCCAGTACTTC. V and J are TRBV29-1 and TRBJ2-5, with a possible D match to TRBD2 (6 bases). Between the trimmed V and J ends, which lost 2 bases and 0 bases, there was a span of 10 bases. The CDR3 contains 14 residues. Germline CDR1 and CDR2: SQVTM and ANQGSEA. Full variable domain (rest looked up from reference TRBV29-1 and TRBJ2-5): SAVISQKPSRDICQRGTSLTIQCQVDSQVTMMFWYRQQPGQSLTLIATANQGSEATYESGFVIDKFPISRPNLTFSTLTVSNMSPEDSSIYLCSVEWLAHQETQYFGPGTRLLVL.

The table lists this clonotype with many counts. V and J are TRBV12-3 or TRBV12-4 and TRBJ1-2, with TRBD1 as a possible D gene (5 bases). Trimming removed 7 bases at V and 4 bases at J, with 13 bases between. This CDR3 has 13 residues. CDR3 in DNA: TGTGCCAGCATACGGGACCCCAGCTATGGCTACACCTTC. Encoded protein: CASIRDPSYGYTF.

This clonotype was observed a handful of times. This rearrangement joins TRBV7-3 to TRBJ1-2; no clear D gene. Germline loops: CDR1 SGHTA, CDR2 FQGTGA. CDR3 length: 15 residues. The V and J ends lost 6 bases and 5 bases respectively, with 19 bases between them. CDR3: CASSQEAGPEYGYTF. CDR3 nucleotide sequence: TGTGCCAGCAGTCAAGAAGCAGGACCAGAGTATGGCTACACCTTC. Variable domain in full (rest from reference TRBV7-3 and TRBJ1-2): GAGVSQTPSNKVTEKGKYVELRCDPISGHTALYWYRQSLGQGPEFLIYFQGTGAADDSGLPNDRFFAVRPEGSVSTLKIQRTERGDSAVYLCASSQEAGPEYGYTFGSGTRLTVV.

This clonotype was detected a few times. The chain couples TRBV29-1 to TRBJ2-7; the D gene is possibly TRBD1 (6 bases). In germline, CDR1 is SQVTM, CDR2 ANQGSEA. Trimming took 4 bases from V and 3 from J, leaving 13 bases between them. The CDR3 sequence is 13 residues long. The CDR3 coding sequence is TGCAGCGTTGGTAGGGGGATGCTCTACGAGCAGTACTTC. Its protein is CSVGRGMLYEQYF.

This clonotype was seen repeatedly, ten times or more. The chain recombines TRBV28 with TRBJ2-3; 14 bases are a match to TRBD2. The CDR3 consists of 16 residues. V lost 5 bases, J lost 7 bases, and 8 bases stayed unmatched. Germline V gives CDR1 MDHEN, CDR2 SYDVKM. The CDR3 sequence: CASSLGTSGRTNTQYF. CDR3 bases: TGTGCCAGCAGTCTCGGGACTAGCGGGAGAACAAATACGCAGTATTTT.

CDR3 DNA: TGTGCCAGCTCAGCGCGATACTACGAGCAGTACTTC. Protein product: CASSARYYEQYF. This rearrangement joins TRBV2 to TRBJ2-7; D ambiguous. The CDR3 contains 12 residues. V was trimmed by 8 bases and J by 3 bases, leaving 11 bases between them. The germline CDR1 and CDR2 sequences are SNHLY and FYNNEI. The variable domain in full, completed from reference TRBV2 and TRBJ2-7, reads EPEVTQTPSHQVTQMGQEVILRCVPISNHLYFYWYRQILGQKVEFLVSFYNNEISEKSEIFDDQFSVERPDGSNFTLKIRSTKLEDSAMYFCASSARYYEQYFGPGTRLTVT.

The chain combines TRBV20-1 with TRBJ2-1; D is ambiguous. Germline V gene sequence: CDR1 DFQATT, CDR2 SNEGSKA (reference sequence). The V and J ends lost 1 base and 7 bases respectively, with 14 bases between them. The CDR3 length is 14 residues. CDR3 region: CSARGPGDKNEQFF. The CDR3, as DNA: TGCAGTGCTAGAGGCCCCGGCGACAAGAATGAGCAGTTCTTC.

The gene calls are TRBV7-2 and TRBJ2-1; tentative D call: TRBD2 (6 bases). The CDR3 runs 15 residues. Germline CDR1 SGHTA, CDR2 FQGNSA. V lost 3 bases and J lost 8, with 17 bases in between. Written as DNA, the CDR3 is TGTGCCAGCAGCTTGGGCGGGACTCTTCTCTATGAGCAGTTCTTC. This sequence encodes CASSLGGTLLYEQFF.

For the CDR3, the DNA is TGTGCCAGCTCAACCACGACTAGCGGACCTACTAATGAGCAGTTCTTC. This translates into CASSTTTSGPTNEQFF. This chain links TRBV18 with TRBJ2-1; 9 bases match TRBD2. Germline-derived CDR1 and CDR2 are KGHSH and LQKENI. Unmatched junction bases numbered 12, after V lost 5 bases and J lost 7 bases. The CDR3 length is 16 residues.

This clonotype was picked up a small number of times. J is TRBJ1-1 and V is TRBV3-1; D uncertain. Germline V gene lookup returns CDR1 LGHDT and CDR2 YNNKEL (reference sequence). The CDR3 is made up of 14 amino acids. Trimming removed 1 base from V and 7 bases from J, with 13 bases in between. CDR3 protein: CASSQGITGSEAFF. The CDR3 DNA reads as TGTGCCAGCAGCCAAGGTATAACGGGAAGTGAAGCTTTCTTT.

In its sample, this clonotype was seen many times. The rearrangement uses TRBV7-7 and TRBJ2-3; D perhaps matches TRBD1 (5 bases). CDR1 SSHAT and CDR2 FNYEAQ come from the germline V gene (reference sequence). Deletions cut 1 base from V and 9 bases from J, with 17 bases between. The CDR3 consists of 15 residues. In nucleotides, the CDR3 is TGTGCCAGCAGCTTAGATTCGACAGCCCCGGGCACGCAGTATTTT. This gives the protein CASSLDSTAPGTQYF.

The chain combines TRBV5-1 with TRBJ2-7; D is unclear. Germline CDR1 reads SGHRS; CDR2 reads YFSETQ. This CDR3 has 17 amino acids. The V end lost 4 bases, the J end lost 2 bases, and 22 bases lay between the germline ends. The CDR3 protein is CASSPSTSGPRPYEQYV. The CDR3 region has the DNA TGCGCCAGCAGCCCCTCAACGTCGGGTCCACGACCCTACGAGCAGTACGTC.

This clonotype was counted many times. V is TRBV18 and J is TRBJ1-4, with D possibly matching TRBD1 (6 bases). The V gene lost 3 bases and the J gene lost 8 bases, with 10 bases spanning the gap. Germline loops: CDR1 KGHSH, CDR2 LQKENI. There are 13 residues in the CDR3. CDR3 nucleotides: TGTGCCAGCTCACCGAGCGGGGGCGAAAAACTGTTTTTT. Translation gives CASSPSGGEKLFF.